Listed below are T cell receptor beta chains from one sample, sequenced in a study of human T cells and chemical hapten exposure. TCRdb re-analysed the RACE reads in MiXCR, keeping a single row per CDR3 protein. The repertoire holds some 40,000 distinct CDR3 sequences, roughly 3.5% seen once, with 5% to 7% in the top ten. Material for sequencing was whole blood. The receptor set was obtained from a human donor in good health. Some clones in this sample may be carry-over from other donors' samples. The CDR3 runs from the conserved cysteine through the conserved F or W. The D gene is left open where the match is weak. Only some rows state a clone size, as once, few, many or a class for expanded clones.

clone_size	v_call	j_call	d_call	cdr3_aa	cdr3_nt
few	TRBV28	TRBJ2-1	TRBD2	CASSTGTSGWSSYNEQFF	TGTGCCAGCAGTACCGGGACTAGCGGGTGGAGCTCCTACAATGAGCAGTTCTTC
many	TRBV28	TRBJ2-1	-	CASSLFSSSYNEQFF	TGTGCCAGCAGTTTATTTAGTAGCTCCTACAATGAGCAGTTCTTC
many	TRBV12-3/TRBV12-4	TRBJ1-5	-	CASSLAFGGAQPQHF	TGTGCCAGCAGTCTCGCGTTCGGGGGAGCCCAGCCCCAGCATTTT
many	TRBV27	TRBJ1-5	TRBD1	CASSTSQTGGESNQPQHF	TGTGCCAGCAGTACATCCCAGACAGGGGGCGAAAGCAATCAGCCCCAGCATTTT
-	TRBV4-2	TRBJ2-1	-	CASSQGLGRFF	TGTGCCAGCAGCCAAGGTTTAGGGCGGTTCTTC
many	TRBV5-5	TRBJ2-5	-	CASSPGTVETQYF	TGTGCCAGCAGCCCGGGGACGGTCGAGACCCAGTACTTC
many	TRBV28	TRBJ1-2	TRBD1	CASSSFGTGGVYGYTF	TGTGCCAGCAGTTCTTTCGGGACAGGGGGCGTCTATGGCTACACCTTC
many	TRBV20-1	TRBJ2-7	-	CSASGQFSYEQYF	TGCAGTGCGAGTGGACAGTTCTCCTACGAGCAGTACTTC
many	TRBV24-1	TRBJ2-1	TRBD2	CATSDWGLAGPSSYNEQFF	TGTGCCACCAGTGACTGGGGACTAGCGGGGCCTTCATCCTACAATGAGCAGTTCTTC
many	TRBV6-5	TRBJ1-1	TRBD1	CASSYDRGVAFF	TGTGCCAGCAGTTACGACAGGGGGGTAGCTTTCTTT
many	TRBV27	TRBJ1-1	TRBD1	CASSSPSDRVTEAFF	TGTGCCAGCAGTTCGCCTTCAGACAGGGTTACTGAAGCTTTCTTT
many	TRBV4-2	TRBJ2-1	TRBD2	CASSQASGTSGFSSYNEQFF	TGTGCCAGCAGCCAAGCCAGTGGGACTAGCGGTTTTAGCTCCTACAATGAGCAGTTCTTC
many	TRBV19	TRBJ2-2	TRBD1	CASSIQGATGELFF	TGTGCCAGTAGTATACAGGGGGCCACCGGGGAGCTGTTTTTT
-	TRBV20-1	TRBJ2-1	TRBD2	CSARIAGGRSEQFF	TGCAGTGCTAGGATAGCGGGGGGGCGGAGCGAGCAGTTCTTC
-	TRBV28	TRBJ1-5	-	CASSLTLLGGQPQHF	TGTGCCAGCAGTCTGACTCTCTTAGGCGGTCAGCCCCAGCATTTT
-	TRBV5-4	TRBJ2-7	TRBD2	CASSPAGENYEQYF	TGTGCCAGCAGCCCAGCGGGAGAGAACTACGAGCAGTACTTC
few	TRBV10-3	TRBJ2-2	-	CATSTPGTGELFF	TGTGCCACTAGCACCCCTGGCACCGGGGAGCTGTTTTTT
many	TRBV11-2	TRBJ2-5	TRBD1	CASSSDRGVETQYF	TGTGCCAGCAGCTCGGACAGGGGCGTAGAGACCCAGTACTTC
many	TRBV9	TRBJ2-5	-	CASSTGLRGKETQYF	TGTGCCAGCAGCACGGGCCTGCGAGGCAAAGAGACCCAGTACTTC
many	TRBV6-2/TRBV6-3	TRBJ2-7	-	CASSYSAYEQYF	TGTGCCAGCAGTTACTCAGCTTACGAGCAGTACTTC
-	TRBV12-3/TRBV12-4	TRBJ1-2	-	CASSLKGTNYGYTF	TGTGCCAGCAGTTTGAAGGGGACTAACTATGGCTACACCTTC
many	TRBV12-3/TRBV12-4	TRBJ1-5	-	CASSLGGMGQPQHF	TGTGCCAGCAGTCTAGGCGGGATGGGACAGCCCCAGCATTTT
-	TRBV28	TRBJ1-3	TRBD1	CASSPPLRGVGNTIYF	TGTGCCAGCAGTCCCCCGCTCAGGGGGGTTGGAAACACCATATATTTT
few	TRBV2	TRBJ2-3	-	CASLPTGDPDTQYF	TGTGCCAGCCTACCGACGGGGGACCCAGATACGCAGTATTTT
many	TRBV20-1	TRBJ1-2	TRBD1	CSAPDRAEGPTGYTF	TGCAGTGCCCCGGACAGGGCAGAGGGCCCTACTGGCTACACCTTC
many	TRBV10-3	TRBJ2-3	TRBD2	CAISGAGGHGDTQYF	TGTGCCATCAGTGGGGCGGGAGGGCACGGAGATACGCAGTATTTT
many	TRBV11-1	TRBJ1-2	TRBD1	CARRTGVYGYTF	TGTGCCAGGAGGACAGGGGTCTATGGCTACACCTTC
many	TRBV28	TRBJ2-7	-	CASSPGTAPDF	TGTGCCAGCAGTCCAGGGACCGCACCCGACTTC
-	TRBV10-3	TRBJ1-1	-	CAISESTPEAFF	TGTGCCATCAGTGAGTCGACTCCAGAAGCTTTCTTT
-	TRBV11-2	TRBJ2-2	TRBD2	CASSLVAGALMGELFF	TGTGCCAGCAGCTTAGTGGCGGGAGCCCTCATGGGGGAGCTGTTTTTT
-	TRBV19	TRBJ2-7	TRBD1	CASSPRDRVEQYF	TGTGCCAGTAGTCCCCGGGACAGGGTGGAGCAGTACTTC
many	TRBV12-3/TRBV12-4	TRBJ1-3	TRBD1	CASSPRSGQGSGNTIYF	TGTGCCAGCAGTCCACGATCGGGACAGGGTTCAGGAAACACCATATATTTT
few	TRBV23-1	TRBJ2-6	TRBD1	CASSHPGQTGANVLTF	TGCGCCAGCAGTCATCCGGGACAGACTGGGGCCAACGTCCTGACTTTC
-	TRBV19	TRBJ1-5	-	CASSIGEERTRGQPQHF	TGTGCCAGTAGTATAGGGGAAGAACGGACCCGCGGTCAGCCCCAGCATTTT
few	TRBV2	TRBJ1-4	-	CASSEVGTINEKLFF	TGTGCCAGCAGTGAAGTGGGGACGATTAATGAAAAACTGTTTTTT
many	TRBV6-5	TRBJ2-3	TRBD2	CASSYLASGSSDTQYF	TGTGCCAGCAGTTACCTGGCTAGCGGGAGTTCAGATACGCAGTATTTT
many	TRBV2	TRBJ1-2	-	CASSLYGYTF	TGTGCCAGCAGTCTTTATGGCTACACCTTC
many	TRBV20-1	TRBJ1-4	-	CSAIIRSRANEKLFF	TGCAGTGCTATTATTCGGTCCAGGGCTAATGAAAAACTGTTTTTT
many	TRBV5-1	TRBJ2-1	TRBD2	CASSLMTSGSGEQFF	TGCGCCAGCAGCTTGATGACTAGCGGGAGTGGTGAGCAGTTCTTC
many	TRBV7-6	TRBJ2-7	TRBD2	CASSFGGSKDEQYF	TGTGCCAGCAGCTTTGGCGGGAGTAAGGACGAGCAGTACTTC
many	TRBV6-6	TRBJ2-6	-	CASSSQGSGANVLTF	TGTGCCAGCAGTTCACAGGGCTCTGGGGCCAACGTCCTGACTTTC
-	TRBV7-2	TRBJ2-3	-	CASSSPGHGTDTQYF	TGTGCCAGCAGTTCTCCGGGACATGGCACAGATACGCAGTATTTT
-	TRBV6-1	TRBJ1-3	-	CASSEVGGLSGNTIYF	TGTGCCAGCAGTGAAGTCGGGGGGCTCTCTGGAAACACCATATATTTT
few	TRBV7-9	TRBJ2-5	TRBD1	CASSSGTGQETQYF	TGTGCCAGCAGCTCTGGGACAGGGCAAGAGACCCAGTACTTC
-	TRBV29-1	TRBJ1-5	TRBD1	CSVSGTGNQPQHF	TGCAGCGTCTCCGGGACAGGCAATCAGCCCCAGCATTTT
many	TRBV7-2	TRBJ2-7	-	CASSLGLNREQYF	TGTGCCAGCAGCTTAGGCCTAAATCGCGAGCAGTACTTC
many	TRBV10-1	TRBJ2-7	-	CASSESGYEQYF	TGCGCCAGCAGTGAGTCAGGGTACGAGCAGTACTTC
many	TRBV4-1	TRBJ1-1	TRBD1	CASSQEHDRGLDTEAFF	TGCGCCAGCAGCCAAGAACACGACAGGGGGCTGGACACTGAAGCTTTCTTT
-	TRBV7-9	TRBJ2-7	TRBD2	CASSPQGPSGRIPEQYF	TGTGCCAGCAGCCCACAGGGACCTAGCGGGAGGATACCCGAGCAGTACTTC
few	TRBV25-1	TRBJ2-7	-	CASSGGLGYEQYF	TGTGCCAGCAGTGGCGGCTTGGGCTACGAGCAGTACTTC
many	TRBV7-8	TRBJ2-4	TRBD2	CASSRSGSEAKNIQYF	TGTGCCAGCAGCCGAAGCGGGAGTGAGGCCAAAAACATTCAGTACTTC